Reported below is one T cell receptor (beta chain). Its antigen is not identified. Cells stained for CD3, CD4, CD8, CD45RA and CD27 were sorted into four subsets. This entry is derived from a study of naive and memory T cell subsets. Study-level points and caveats: In CD4 and CD8 cells, diversity dropped from naive through EMRA. Naive and memory repertoire findings lacked a ground truth for validation.

V was clipped by 3 bases and J by 0 bases; unmatched bases: 14. Germline V lookup: CDR1 DFQATT, CDR2 SNEGSKA (reference sequence). The CDR3 extends over 19 amino acids. An equimolar mix of two oligonucleotides served as the beta constant-region primer for TRBC1 and TRBC2. Ligated cDNA was amplified by four rounds of PCR with nested alpha and beta constant-region primers and SP2. In TCRdb, the UMI-ligation and nested PCR reads were re-called with MiXCR into one record per CDR3 protein. The data contain 17,000 or so distinct CDR3 sequences, around 9% of them singletons. The chain carries TRBV20-1 and TRBJ2-3; 11 positions match TRBD2. Sequencing used central memory CD8+ T cells from blood. The receptor comes from a human donor in good health. The CDR3 bases are TGCAGTGCTAGTATAATAGCGGGAGGGCTTCGGGTTAGCACAGATACGCAGTATTTT. This codes for CSASIIAGGLRVSTDTQYF.